The 18 T cell receptor beta chains below all came from one sample that was sequenced in a study of shared clonotypes between healthy human individuals. Only in-frame clones appear in the TCRdb table, and some are missing; sequencing was by immunoSEQ multiplex PCR. In the table there are fewer than 2.5 million clones, approximately 94% of which are singletons. The material sequenced was naive CD4+ T cells from PBMCs. Stated subset: CD45RA+ positively selected. The origin of the receptors is a man younger than 30 in good health. Some clones in this sample may be carry-over from other donors' samples.

V is TRBV30 and J is TRBJ1-5; D is unclear. The CDR3 is 14 amino acids. CDR1 and CDR2 from the germline V gene are GTSNPN and SVGIG (reference sequence). With 0 bases removed from V and 7 bases from J, the gap between germline ends came to 13 bases. CDR3 in DNA: TGTGCCTGGAGTGTCAAGACGGGATACCAGCCCCAGCATTTT. It yields the protein CAWSVKTGYQPQHF.

The chain has TRBV9 and TRBJ2-2; possibly TRBD2 for D (5 bases). V was shortened by 0 bases and J by 2 bases, with 14 bases between the two germline ends. The germline V gene encodes CDR1 SGDLS and CDR2 YYNGEE. This CDR3 comprises 17 residues. The DNA of the CDR3 is TGTGCCAGCAGCGTAGGGTTCCGGGGAATAAACACCGGGGAGCTGTTTTTT. This sequence encodes CASSVGFRGINTGELFF.

The chain combines TRBV7-3 with TRBJ1-2; maybe TRBD1 (5 bases). CDR1 SGHTA and CDR2 FQGTGA come from the germline V gene. V was cut by 0 bases and J by 4 bases, with 12 bases left in between. This CDR3 region has 15 residues. CDR3 in amino acids: CASSLTQGTSYGYTF. The DNA for the CDR3 is TGTGCCAGCAGCTTAACGCAGGGAACTAGCTATGGCTACACCTTC.

This clone appeared a single time. The gene calls are TRBV28 and TRBJ1-3; perhaps TRBD1 as D (6 bases). From germline, CDR1 is MDHEN and CDR2 SYDVKM. Trimming pared 6 bases from V and 0 bases from J, leaving 15 bases between. The CDR3 length is 16 residues. Here the CDR3 reads CASRNGGAFSGNTIYF. Here the CDR3 DNA reads TGTGCCAGCAGGAATGGGGGGGCCTTCTCTGGAAACACCATATATTTT.

The rearrangement uses TRBV2 and TRBJ1-5; D perhaps matches TRBD1 (5 bases). Germline CDR1 and CDR2: SNHLY and FYNNEI. V lost 6 bases, J lost 2 bases, and 17 bases lay in between. The length of the CDR3 is 16 residues. CDR3 region: CASRGDSDLGNQPQHF. The CDR3 DNA is TGTGCCAGCAGGGGGGACTCCGACTTAGGCAATCAGCCCCAGCATTTT. The complete variable domain, with remaining parts taken from reference TRBV2 and TRBJ1-5, reads EPEVTQTPSHQVTQMGQEVILRCVPISNHLYFYWYRQILGQKVEFLVSFYNNEISEKSEIFDDQFSVERPDGSNFTLKIRSTKLEDSAMYFCASRGDSDLGNQPQHFGDGTRLSIL.

V gene TRBV10-2 combines with J gene TRBJ1-5; D is unresolved. The CDR3 runs to 18 residues. The germline gives CDR1 WSHSY, CDR2 SAAADI. Trimming shortened V by 5 bases and J by 0 bases, and 20 bases separated the two germline ends. The CDR3 bases are TGCGCCAGCAGTAATGACCCCACAGCCCTCCCTAGCAATCAGCCCCAGCATTTT. This sequence encodes CASSNDPTALPSNQPQHF.

A remark on this clone: Distinct nucleotide sequences in the sample also encode this CDR3. The DNA for the CDR3 is TGTGCCAGCAGTAGATCATCTGGGGCCAACGTCCTGACTTTC. As protein: CASSRSSGANVLTF. The V and J genes are TRBV6-5 and TRBJ2-6; D gene unclear. The CDR3 is 14 amino acids. Trimming took 5 bases from V and 1 from J, leaving 6 bases between them. Germline V CDR1 and CDR2: MNHEY, SVGAGI.

Of note for this clone: Additional DNA sequences in this sample encode the identical CDR3. J is TRBJ2-7 and V is TRBV18, with 12 nucleotides matching TRBD2. Unmatched junction bases numbered 5, after V lost 6 bases and J lost 2 bases. The CDR3 consists of 15 residues. Germline V gene data show CDR1 as KGHSH and CDR2 as LQKENI. In DNA form, the CDR3 reads TGTGCCAGCTCGCCGCTAGCGGGAGGGCCCTACGAGCAGTACTTC. It specifies CASSPLAGGPYEQYF.

V and J are TRBV5-1 and TRBJ2-7; possible D gene TRBD1, 7 bases. Germline assignment: CDR1 SGHRS and CDR2 YFSETQ. CDR3 size: 15 residues. The ends were cut back, 0 bases at V and 6 bases at J, with 16 bases in the middle. The CDR3 region is CASSLEGQLLAEQYF. The CDR3 region has the DNA TGCGCCAGCAGCTTGGAGGGACAGCTACTAGCCGAGCAGTACTTC.

This clone has more than one count but fewer than ten. This chain links TRBV27 with TRBJ2-3; TRBD1 matches 8 bases. Germline CDR1 MNHEY, CDR2 SMNVEV (reference sequence). V lost 5 bases, J lost 6 bases, and 1 base stayed unmatched. The CDR3 sequence is 12 residues long. CDR3 protein: CASSRTGDTQYF. DNA of the CDR3: TGTGCCAGCAGTCGGACAGGGGATACGCAGTATTTT.

The chain links TRBV15 to TRBJ1-4; no firm D call. Germline V lookup: CDR1 LNHNV, CDR2 YYDKDF (reference sequence). The CDR3 length is 15 residues. The V end was cut by 5 bases, the J end by 5 bases, with 15 bases between. The CDR3: CATSYQKALNEKLFF. The DNA for the CDR3 is TGTGCCACCAGCTATCAAAAGGCCCTCAATGAAAAACTGTTTTTT.

This clone was found once. The chain employs TRBV5-1 and TRBJ2-3; TRBD1 agrees at 7 bases. The CDR3 covers 14 residues. Losses at the gene ends were 4 bases for V and 0 bases for J; bases not matched to a gene: 2. Per the germline V gene, CDR1 is SGHRS and CDR2 is YFSETQ. DNA of the CDR3: TGCGCCAGCAGCCAGGACAGGAGCACAGATACGCAGTATTTT. Translated, it gives CASSQDRSTDTQYF.

The CDR3 protein is CASSLENRGQPQHF. The CDR3 DNA follows: TGCGCCAGCAGCTTGGAAAACAGGGGGCAGCCCCAGCATTTT. The rearrangement uses TRBV5-1 and TRBJ1-5, with 8 bases lining up with TRBD1. This CDR3 comprises 14 residues. CDR1 and CDR2 (germline): SGHRS, YFSETQ. V shed 0 bases and J 7 bases; nucleotides not matched to a gene: 3.

The rearrangement uses TRBV5-1 and TRBJ2-7; TRBD1 is a possible D gene (5 bases). V lost 4 bases, J lost 1 base, and 15 bases lay in between. Germline loops: CDR1 SGHRS, CDR2 YFSETQ. CDR3 length: 15 amino acids. The CDR3 loop reads CASSPLQGGSYEQYF. The CDR3 coding sequence is TGCGCCAGCAGCCCTCTCCAGGGTGGGTCCTACGAGCAGTACTTC.

The chain joins TRBV7-2 to TRBJ1-3; 7 nucleotides agree with TRBD1. The CDR3 has 14 amino acids. The germline V gene encodes CDR1 SGHTA and CDR2 FQGNSA. The junction had 4 bases not matched to a gene; V was cut back by 4 bases and J by 4 bases. The CDR3, as DNA: TGTGCCAGCAGCTGGAGGGGGCAGGGAAACACCATATATTTT. Translating it yields CASSWRGQGNTIYF. Full variable domain (missing parts from reference TRBV7-2 and TRBJ1-3): GAGVSQSPSNKVTEKGKDVELRCDPISGHTALYWYRQSLGQGLEFLIYFQGNSAPDKSGLPSDRFSAERTGGSVSTLTIQRTQQEDSAVYLCASSWRGQGNTIYFGEGSWLTVV.

The V call is TRBV27, the J call TRBJ2-1; TRBD2 agrees at 16 bases. The V segment lost 4 bases and the J segment 10 bases; nucleotides outside the gene matches: 7. Germline loops: CDR1 MNHEY, CDR2 SMNVEV (reference sequence). The CDR3 runs to 16 residues. The CDR3 DNA follows: TGTGCCAGCAGTTCGGGACTAGCGGGAGGGCCCTGGGAGCAGTTCTTC. Protein product: CASSSGLAGGPWEQFF.

DNA for the CDR3: TGTGCCAGCAGCCCCTCTCGGGGGGCGGGTGGCTACACCTTC. As protein: CASSPSRGAGGYTF. This chain connects TRBV16 to TRBJ1-2, with a possible D match to TRBD1 (6 bases). This CDR3 comprises 14 residues. The V end lost 4 bases, the J end lost 7 bases, and 16 bases lay between the germline ends. Germline values: CDR1 KGHSY, CDR2 FQNENV.

The J gene is TRBJ2-2, the V gene TRBV7-8; weak D call: TRBD1 (6 bases). CDR1 and CDR2 (germline): SGHVS, FQNEAQ. V was cut by 5 bases and J by 4 bases, with 14 bases left in between. The CDR3 consists of 15 residues. The CDR3, as DNA: TGTGCCAGCAGCCGTAAACAGGGTTTCACCGGGGAGCTGTTTTTT. Protein product: CASSRKQGFTGELFF.